The 18 T cell receptor beta chains below all came from one sample that was sequenced in a study of response to subunit inactivated influenza vaccine. TCRdb processed the RT-PCR reads anew with MiXCR; each CDR3 protein has one entry. The table lists hundreds of thousands of distinct CDR3 sequences, 14% of them singletons. The specimen comprised PBMCs from blood, sampled less than 15 days before vaccination. All receptors come from a man in his fifties who received an inactivated influenza vaccine.

The gene calls are TRBV19 and TRBJ1-1; D remains ambiguous. V lost 3 bases to trimming and J lost 0 bases, with 8 bases between them. CDR3 length: 14 residues. Per germline, CDR1 LNHDA and CDR2 SQIVND (reference sequence). CDR3 nucleotide sequence: TGTGCCAGTAGTATTTCTAACATGAACACTGAAGCTTTCTTT. It encodes CASSISNMNTEAFF.

This chain connects TRBV12-3 or TRBV12-4 to TRBJ2-5; the D call may be TRBD1 or TRBD2 (5 bases each). Trimming shortened V by 6 bases and J by 4 bases, and 9 bases separated the two germline ends. The CDR3 runs 12 residues. The CDR3 reads CASRWGTETQYF. The CDR3 DNA follows: TGTGCCAGCAGGTGGGGGACAGAGACCCAGTACTTC.

This clonotype was observed a handful of times. The V and J genes are TRBV6-2 or TRBV6-3 and TRBJ2-6; 10 nucleotides line up with TRBD2. The ends lost 7 bases at V and 0 bases at J; junction bases unmatched: 6. Germline V gene lookup returns CDR1 MNHEY and CDR2 SVGEGT. This CDR3 region has 17 residues. The DNA of the CDR3 is TGTGCCAGCATGTCACTAGCGGGATACTCTGGGGCCAACGTCCTGACTTTC. Protein sequence: CASMSLAGYSGANVLTF.

The V gene is TRBV3-1, the J gene TRBJ2-2; TRBD2 matches 8 bases. The CDR3 has 15 residues. Looked up from germline, CDR1 is LGHDT and CDR2 is YNNKEL (reference sequence). Germline trimming cut 4 bases from V and 6 bases from J; bases unmatched to any gene: 7. CDR3 loop: CASSPSGGPAGELFF. The CDR3 nucleotides are TGTGCCAGCAGCCCTTCGGGGGGGCCTGCCGGGGAGCTGTTTTTT. The whole variable domain, remainder taken from reference TRBV3-1 and TRBJ2-2, is DTAVSQTPKYLVTQMGNDKSIKCEQNLGHDTMYWYKQDSKKFLKIMFSYNNKELIINETVPNRFSPKSPDKAHLNLHINSLELGDSAVYFCASSPSGGPAGELFFGEGSRLTVL.

In this sample, this clonotype turned up a few times. The chain combines TRBV20-1 with TRBJ1-1, with TRBD1 identical over 9 bases. V was pared by 3 bases and J by 3 bases, with 8 bases of the junction left unmatched. CDR1 is DFQATT and CDR2 is SNEGSKA in the germline V gene (reference sequence). The CDR3 consists of 15 residues. CDR3 DNA: TGCAGTGCTAGGTACACAGGGGGCGTAGACACTGAAGCTTTCTTT. Its protein product is CSARYTGGVDTEAFF.

This chain joins TRBV29-1 and TRBJ1-1; no reliable D call. Trimming stripped 1 base from V and 3 bases from J, with 9 bases between. The CDR3 sequence is 13 residues long. Germline V gives CDR1 SQVTM, CDR2 ANQGSEA. The CDR3 reads CSVEGRSYTEAFF. In DNA, the CDR3 is TGCAGCGTTGAAGGCAGGAGCTACACTGAAGCTTTCTTT.

This clonotype was seen a few times. The gene calls are TRBV5-1 and TRBJ2-5; 10 nucleotides align to TRBD1. Germline CDR1 reads SGHRS; CDR2 reads YFSETQ. The ends lost 7 bases at V and 5 bases at J; junction bases unmatched: 11. This CDR3 has 15 residues. The CDR3 DNA is TGCGCCAGCGTCCAGACAGGGGGCGAGGTGGAGACCCAGTACTTC. Protein sequence: CASVQTGGEVETQYF.

There are a few counts of this clonotype. The chain is built from TRBV20-1 and TRBJ2-5; possible D gene TRBD1, 7 bases. The CDR3 has 14 amino acids. Per the germline V gene, CDR1 is DFQATT and CDR2 is SNEGSKA (reference sequence). Between the trimmed V and J ends, which lost 3 bases and 5 bases, there was a span of 16 bases. This chain's CDR3 is CSARSPQGRETQYF. The CDR3 bases are TGCAGTGCTAGGAGCCCACAGGGGAGGGAGACCCAGTACTTC.

This clonotype was found a few times. This chain joins TRBV28 and TRBJ2-1; 7 bases agree with TRBD2. V shed 3 bases and J 2 bases; nucleotides not matched to a gene: 13. CDR1 and CDR2 from the germline V gene are MDHEN and SYDVKM. This CDR3 is 18 amino acids long. In nucleotides, the CDR3 is TGTGCCAGCAGTTTCAATCGGGCTAGCGGTTCGACCTACAATGAGCAGTTCTTC. It specifies CASSFNRASGSTYNEQFF.

This chain joins TRBV4-3 and TRBJ2-1, with D perhaps TRBD2 (6 bases). CDR1 is LGHNA and CDR2 is YSLEER in the germline V gene. Trimming removed 0 bases from V and 4 bases from J, with 13 bases in between. The CDR3 runs 16 residues. The CDR3 nucleotides are TGCGCCAGCAGCCAAGAATGGGACTCTGGGTACAATGAGCAGTTCTTC. It yields the protein CASSQEWDSGYNEQFF.

This chain uses TRBV28 with TRBJ2-3; 8 bases agree with TRBD2. The CDR3 runs 14 residues. V shed 11 bases and J 5 bases; nucleotides not matched to a gene: 12. Germline V CDR1 and CDR2: MDHEN, SYDVKM. The CDR3 spells CAAPPGLGLDTQYF. The CDR3, as DNA: TGTGCCGCCCCGCCGGGACTAGGCTTAGATACGCAGTATTTT.

For this clonotype: A much larger clone differs from this one at a single base, so this may be a read error. The chain has TRBV12-3 or TRBV12-4 and TRBJ1-1; weak D call: TRBD1 (5 bases). There are 14 residues in the CDR3. The CDR3 spells CVSRRRDLNTEAFF. DNA for the CDR3: TGTGTCAGCAGGAGAAGGGACCTGAACACTGAAGCTTTCTTT.

The chain has TRBV6-4 and TRBJ2-5, with D perhaps matching TRBD1 (6 bases). V lost 8 bases, J lost 0 bases, and 16 bases lay in between. The CDR3 contains 15 residues. Per germline, CDR1 MRHNA and CDR2 SNTAGT. CDR3 sequence: CASSGDIEYQETQYF. In nucleotides, the CDR3 is TGTGCCAGCTCTGGGGACATTGAGTACCAAGAGACCCAGTACTTC.

This clonotype was observed a few times. This rearrangement joins TRBV29-1 to TRBJ2-7; the D is unclear. Germline V gives CDR1 SQVTM, CDR2 ANQGSEA. Trimming removed 3 bases at V and 0 bases at J, with 9 bases between. This CDR3 region has 13 residues. This CDR3 is CSVETDFSYEQYF. The CDR3 bases are TGCAGCGTTGAGACTGACTTCTCCTACGAGCAGTACTTC.

This chain joins TRBV4-1 and TRBJ2-2; 8 nucleotides align to TRBD2. Germline V gene data show CDR1 as MGHRA and CDR2 as YSYEKL. J gave up 6 bases and V 3 bases, and 9 bases lay outside the gene matches. The CDR3 sequence is 16 residues long. The CDR3 coding sequence is TGCGCCAGCAGCCACCGGATTAGCGGGGCCCCCGGGGAGCTGTTTTTT. It encodes CASSHRISGAPGELFF.

This clonotype has ten or more counts. The genes are TRBV24-1 and TRBJ2-1; D gene uncertain. The ends were cut back, 0 bases at V and 6 bases at J, with 5 bases in the middle. CDR1 is KGHDR, CDR2 SFDVKD, per germline. The length of the CDR3 is 13 residues. As DNA, the CDR3 is TGTGCCACCAGTGATTTGCCGGTCAATGAGCAGTTCTTC. This sequence encodes CATSDLPVNEQFF.

The chain joins TRBV20-1 to TRBJ2-3; D not certain. The CDR3 sequence is 13 residues long. V gave up 0 bases and J gave up 8 bases, with 12 bases separating them. From germline, CDR1 is DFQATT and CDR2 SNEGSKA (reference sequence). CDR3 coding DNA: TGCAGTGCTAGAGATGCTAGTTTACCTACGCAGTATTTT. Encoded protein: CSARDASLPTQYF.

This rearrangement joins TRBV28 to TRBJ2-2; D might be TRBD1 or TRBD2, each matching 7 bases. This CDR3 has 15 residues. Trimming took off 4 bases at V and 5 bases at J, with 14 bases between the two ends. The germline V gene has CDR1 MDHEN and CDR2 SYDVKM. CDR3 region: CASSSSGGGTGELFF. The CDR3 bases are TGTGCCAGCAGTTCCTCAGGGGGAGGGACCGGGGAGCTGTTTTTT.